This T cell receptor beta chain is drawn from a study of T cell responses to AZD1222 COVID-19 vaccine. Of note for this clone: Its antigen is unknown.

This CDR3 is built from 15 residues. The V end was cut by 3 bases, the J end by 2 bases, with 11 bases between. Findings and limits, study-wide: Receipt of two AZD1222 doses was followed by a rise in Spike-specific TCR breadth and depth. Sampling that yielded the repertoires occurred only after the peak T cell response.

This table comes from immunoSEQ multiplex PCR, and its TCRdb copy is limited to in-frame clones, with some not included. This table holds 140,000 or so clones, just under 95% found once. This chain links TRBV23-1 with TRBJ1-5; D unclear. TRBV23-1 is an open reading frame, and its role is uncertain. The TCR sequence derives from an adult in good health. Sequences were derived from peripheral blood, sampled on day 0 of AZD1222 vaccination. CDR3 bases: TGCGCCAGCAGTCACTCGGGATCGGGCAATCAGCCCCAGCATTTT. Its protein product is CASSHSGSGNQPQHF.